This TCR beta chain was identified in a study of blood T cell repertoires in COVID-19. Across the study: T cells, B-cell-depleted T cells, or PBMCs provided the cDNA or gDNA that served as material.

This clone came up a few times. Seattle patient enrollment occurred during active infection, with longitudinal follow-up thereafter. TCRdb keeps only in-frame clones here, not all; method: immunoSEQ multiplex PCR. The sample consists of around 260,000 clones, 91% of them appearing once. The CDR3 loop spans 16 amino acids. Germline V gene data show CDR1 as MDHEN and CDR2 as SYDVKM. The V segment lost 5 bases and the J segment 9 bases; nucleotides outside the gene matches: 15. The sequence derives from a person under 35 with COVID-19, enrolled during active disease. The sequenced sample was peripheral blood. J is TRBJ2-1 and V is TRBV28; 8 positions match TRBD2. This CDR3 reads CASSVALAGREVEQFF. The CDR3 DNA sequence: TGTGCCAGCAGTGTGGCTCTAGCCGGGAGGGAGGTTGAGCAGTTCTTC.